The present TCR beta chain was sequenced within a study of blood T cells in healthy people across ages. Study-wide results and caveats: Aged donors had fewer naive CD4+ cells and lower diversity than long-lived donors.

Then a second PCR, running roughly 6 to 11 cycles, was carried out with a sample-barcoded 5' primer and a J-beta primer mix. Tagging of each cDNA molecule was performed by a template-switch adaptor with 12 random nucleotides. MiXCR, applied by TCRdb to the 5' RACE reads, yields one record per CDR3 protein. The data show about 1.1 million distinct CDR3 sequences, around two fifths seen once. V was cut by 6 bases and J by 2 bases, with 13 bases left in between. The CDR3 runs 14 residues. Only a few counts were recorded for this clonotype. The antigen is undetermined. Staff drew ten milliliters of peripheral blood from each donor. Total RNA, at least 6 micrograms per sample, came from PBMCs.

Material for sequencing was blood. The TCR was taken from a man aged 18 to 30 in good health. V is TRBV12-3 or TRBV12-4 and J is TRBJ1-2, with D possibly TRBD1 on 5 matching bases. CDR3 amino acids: CASRKSGTNYGYTF. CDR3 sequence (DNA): TGTGCCAGCAGAAAATCCGGGACCAACTATGGCTACACCTTC.